The 26 T cell receptor beta chains reported below all come from one sample, sequenced in a study of blood T cells in healthy people across ages. For the second PCR, which ran for about 7 to 11 cycles, a sample-barcoded 5' primer and a J-beta primer mix were used. TCRdb re-derived calls from the 5' RACE reads in MiXCR, one entry per CDR3 protein. This sample has about 1.8 million distinct CDR3 sequences, with about 49% found just once. The sample consisted of blood. All receptors derive from a middle-aged woman in good health.

The chain recombines TRBV27 with TRBJ1-2; 8 bases fit TRBD1. J was trimmed by 7 bases and V by 7 bases; bases with no gene match: 17. Germline V gene data show CDR1 as MNHEY and CDR2 as SMNVEV (reference sequence). This CDR3 has 16 residues. DNA of the CDR3: TGTGCCAGCAAGGGGGTGTTTGACAGGGGTTATGTTGGCTACACCTTC. Encoded protein: CASKGVFDRGYVGYTF.

The J gene is TRBJ1-1, the V gene TRBV12-3 or TRBV12-4; no reliable D call. The V gene lost 7 bases and the J gene lost 5 bases, with 11 bases spanning the gap. The CDR3 is made up of 12 amino acids. For the CDR3, the DNA is TGTGCCAGCAAACTCTTTGGGACTGAAGCTTTCTTT. It translates to CASKLFGTEAFF.

The V gene is TRBV7-2, the J gene TRBJ2-7; tentatively, D is TRBD1 (6 bases). The CDR3 is 15 residues long. The germline V and J ends were trimmed by 6 bases and 3 bases, with 18 bases remaining between them. Germline CDR1 reads SGHTA; CDR2 reads FQGNSA. The CDR3 nucleotides are TGTGCCAGCAGTCCACCTCCTAAACAGGGCTACGAGCAGTACTTC. It translates to CASSPPPKQGYEQYF.

This clonotype appeared a single time. This clone may be a read error of a much larger clone one base away. The CDR3 DNA follows: TGTGCCAGCAGTTTCCGCTTAGGACGAGAGACCCAGTACTTC. It yields the protein CASSFRLGRETQYF. This chain connects TRBV6-5 to TRBJ2-7; D is ambiguous. The end of the DNA aligns better with TRBJ2-5, so the J call may be wrong. Germline assignment: CDR1 MNHEY and CDR2 SVGAGI. This CDR3 comprises 14 residues.

The gene calls are TRBV9 and TRBJ2-3; D may be TRBD2 (6 bases). Germline V gives CDR1 SGDLS, CDR2 YYNGEE. Trimming removed 4 bases at V and 4 bases at J, with 16 bases between. The CDR3 consists of 15 residues. CDR3 amino acids: CASSPHLGRSDTQYF. The DNA for the CDR3 is TGTGCCAGCAGCCCCCACTTGGGGAGGTCAGATACGCAGTATTTT.

The genes are TRBV5-6 and TRBJ2-3, with unresolved D. The V end lost 3 bases, the J end lost 0 bases, and 17 bases lay between the germline ends. Germline V gene lookup returns CDR1 SGHDT and CDR2 YYEEEE. The length of the CDR3 is 17 residues. The CDR3 region is CASSSAKGFSSTDTQYF. The CDR3 DNA reads TGTGCCAGCAGCTCAGCGAAAGGCTTCTCTAGCACAGATACGCAGTATTTT.

The chain carries TRBV12-3 or TRBV12-4 and TRBJ2-3, with TRBD1 matching over 8 bases. V lost 7 bases and J lost 9; bases outside the gene matches: 15. The CDR3 spans 15 residues. CDR3 in DNA: TGTGCCAGCATCTTCGGACAGGGCGTCGGAGGAACGCAGTATTTT. Translating it yields CASIFGQGVGGTQYF.

The rearrangement links TRBV20-1 to TRBJ1-5; D is perhaps TRBD1 (6 bases). The germline V and J ends were trimmed by 1 base and 6 bases, with 13 bases remaining between them. This CDR3 spans 14 amino acids. Germline CDR1 is DFQATT and CDR2 is SNEGSKA (reference sequence). The CDR3 DNA follows: TGCAGTGCTAGAGTACAGGGATTAGTTCAGCCCCAGCATTTT. This gives the protein CSARVQGLVQPQHF.

This clonotype has more than one count but fewer than ten. The rearrangement uses TRBV20-1 and TRBJ2-4, with D possibly TRBD1 on 6 matching bases. Trimming pared 2 bases from V and 5 bases from J, leaving 10 bases between. CDR3 length: 13 residues. Germline assignment: CDR1 DFQATT and CDR2 SNEGSKA (reference sequence). CDR3 in DNA: TGCAGTGCTAGACCAGGGGTAGAAAACATTCAGTACTTC. This gives the protein CSARPGVENIQYF.

V usage is TRBV27 and J usage is TRBJ1-1, with TRBD1 matching over 7 bases. V dropped 7 bases and J dropped 5; count of bases not matched to a gene: 7. From germline, CDR1 is MNHEY and CDR2 SMNVEV (reference sequence). The CDR3 is 13 residues long. CDR3 region: CASMKTGRTEAFF. Written as DNA, the CDR3 is TGTGCCAGCATGAAGACAGGGAGAACTGAAGCTTTCTTT.

The genes are TRBV7-9 and TRBJ1-2, with D tentatively TRBD1 (5 bases). Germline assignment: CDR1 SEHNR and CDR2 FQNEAQ (reference sequence). Trimming shortened V by 7 bases and J by 0 bases, and 15 bases separated the two germline ends. The CDR3 runs to 15 residues. CDR3: CASNPSGTTNYGYTF. Here the CDR3 DNA reads TGTGCCAGCAACCCCTCCGGGACCACTAACTATGGCTACACCTTC.

This clonotype was observed a few times. The genes are TRBV6-2 or TRBV6-3 and TRBJ2-5, with 7 nucleotides matching TRBD2. V lost 4 bases to trimming and J lost 2 bases; unmatched junction nucleotides: 1. This CDR3 region has 13 residues. Per germline, CDR1 MNHEY and CDR2 SVGEGT. The CDR3 nucleotides are TGTGCCAGCAGTTGGACTAGGCAAGAGACCCAGTACTTC. It is translated as CASSWTRQETQYF.

This clonotype came up a few times. This chain joins TRBV4-2 and TRBJ1-2, with D tentatively TRBD1 (5 bases). V lost 1 base and J lost 0, with 12 bases in between. The CDR3 totals 16 residues. Germline values: CDR1 LGHNA, CDR2 YNFKEQ. Here the CDR3 reads CASSQVGTEANYGYTF. CDR3 in DNA: TGTGCCAGCAGCCAAGTTGGGACGGAGGCTAACTATGGCTACACCTTC.

The rearrangement uses TRBV2 and TRBJ2-5, with no clear D. V dropped 3 bases and J dropped 5 bases, with 13 bases sitting between them. Per germline, CDR1 SNHLY and CDR2 FYNNEI. The length of the CDR3 is 14 residues. The CDR3 here is CASSEIGRGETQYF. The DNA for the CDR3 is TGTGCCAGCAGTGAGATCGGCCGTGGGGAGACCCAGTACTTC.

V is TRBV20-1 and J is TRBJ2-3, with TRBD2 matching 7 bases. Per germline, CDR1 DFQATT and CDR2 SNEGSKA (reference sequence). The junction had 18 bases not matched to a gene; V was cut back by 1 base and J by 5 bases. The CDR3 runs 18 residues. In nucleotides, the CDR3 is TGCAGTGCTAGAGCCAGGTCCGGTATGGCGGGGGAGGAAGATACGCAGTATTTT. Translation gives CSARARSGMAGEEDTQYF.

The chain links TRBV12-3 or TRBV12-4 to TRBJ2-1, with a tentative D call TRBD1 (6 bases). The CDR3 is made up of 16 amino acids. V was trimmed by 5 bases and J by 7 bases, leaving 21 bases between them. The DNA for the CDR3 is TGTGCCAGCAGTCCCCCCAGGGCAGGGGCTGTGAATGAGCAGTTCTTC. It encodes CASSPPRAGAVNEQFF.

This chain connects TRBV28 to TRBJ2-1, with 8 bases identical to TRBD1. The CDR3 sequence is 15 residues long. Per the germline V gene, CDR1 is MDHEN and CDR2 is SYDVKM. The junction had 8 bases not matched to a gene; V was cut back by 6 bases and J by 4 bases. CDR3 bases: TGTGCCAGCAGGGGGACAGGTCCCCGTTACAATGAGCAGTTCTTC. Its translation: CASRGTGPRYNEQFF.

V gene TRBV15 combines with J gene TRBJ2-7, with 8 bases aligning to TRBD2. V was clipped by 0 bases and J by 6 bases; unmatched bases: 1. The CDR3 covers 13 residues. The V gene's germline CDR1 is LNHNV and CDR2 YYDKDF (reference sequence). CDR3 sequence: CATSRDSGVEQYF. CDR3 coding DNA: TGTGCCACCAGCAGAGATAGCGGGGTCGAGCAGTACTTC.

V usage is TRBV2 and J usage is TRBJ2-5; D is possibly TRBD2 (6 bases). Per germline, CDR1 SNHLY and CDR2 FYNNEI. With 5 bases removed from V and 5 bases from J, the gap between germline ends came to 15 bases. The CDR3 is 14 residues long. CDR3 sequence (DNA): TGTGCCAGCAGTCCCGGGTGGGGAGGCGAGACCCAGTACTTC. Translated: CASSPGWGGETQYF.

This chain joins TRBV29-1 and TRBJ2-3; 9 positions agree with TRBD1. Germline V CDR1 and CDR2: SQVTM, ANQGSEA. V was clipped by 8 bases and J by 3 bases; unmatched bases: 6. The CDR3 sequence is 13 residues long. CDR3 DNA sequence: TGCAGCATCTGGACAGGGGAAACAGATACGCAGTATTTT. Amino acid sequence: CSIWTGETDTQYF.

J is TRBJ1-1 and V is TRBV20-1, with D uncertain. This CDR3 spans 13 amino acids. Germline V gene data show CDR1 as DFQATT and CDR2 as SNEGSKA (reference sequence). Trimming stripped 3 bases from V and 8 bases from J, with 16 bases between. CDR3 coding DNA: TGCAGTGCTAGGGCCCAGACAACTATAGAAGCTTTCTTT. This encodes CSARAQTTIEAFF.

The sample holds a few counts of this clonotype. The genes are TRBV29-1 and TRBJ2-1; D unclear. The CDR3 has 12 residues. Germline CDR1 SQVTM, CDR2 ANQGSEA. Trimming pared 8 bases from V and 2 bases from J, leaving 10 bases between. The CDR3: CSSLLTYNEQFF. For the CDR3, the DNA is TGCAGCTCACTCTTGACCTACAATGAGCAGTTCTTC.

The rearrangement uses TRBV28 and TRBJ2-5, with TRBD2 identical over 12 bases. CDR3 length equals 16 residues. Germline lookup yields CDR1 MDHEN and CDR2 SYDVKM. With 5 bases clipped from V and 2 bases from J, the junction kept 6 bases outside the gene matches. CDR3 protein: CASSIGLAGPQETQYF. CDR3 in DNA: TGTGCCAGCAGTATAGGACTAGCGGGGCCGCAAGAGACCCAGTACTTC.

This chain links TRBV20-1 with TRBJ1-2; tentatively, D is TRBD1 (5 bases). The CDR3 runs to 12 residues. Trimming cost V 6 bases and J 9 bases, with 17 bases left between them. The germline V gene has CDR1 DFQATT and CDR2 SNEGSKA (reference sequence). The CDR3, as DNA: TGCAGTGCAGCCCAAACCCAGGGCAGCTACACCTTC. As protein: CSAAQTQGSYTF.

This clonotype appeared a single time. V gene TRBV7-8 combines with J gene TRBJ1-1; tentatively, D is TRBD1 (6 bases). Germline V gives CDR1 SGHVS, CDR2 FQNEAQ. V lost 5 bases and J lost 5, with 21 bases in between. The CDR3 consists of 16 residues. CDR3: CASSRHRVEGWTEAFF. CDR3 in DNA: TGTGCCAGCAGCCGCCACAGGGTGGAGGGGTGGACTGAAGCTTTCTTT.

V is TRBV18 and J is TRBJ2-4, with D perhaps matching TRBD1 (6 bases). The CDR3 loop spans 15 amino acids. CDR1 KGHSH and CDR2 LQKENI come from the germline V gene. V lost 4 bases to trimming and J lost 3 bases, with 13 bases between them. CDR3 residues: CASSRLQGVKNIQYF. The CDR3 DNA reads as TGTGCCAGCTCACGCCTACAGGGAGTCAAAAACATTCAGTACTTC.